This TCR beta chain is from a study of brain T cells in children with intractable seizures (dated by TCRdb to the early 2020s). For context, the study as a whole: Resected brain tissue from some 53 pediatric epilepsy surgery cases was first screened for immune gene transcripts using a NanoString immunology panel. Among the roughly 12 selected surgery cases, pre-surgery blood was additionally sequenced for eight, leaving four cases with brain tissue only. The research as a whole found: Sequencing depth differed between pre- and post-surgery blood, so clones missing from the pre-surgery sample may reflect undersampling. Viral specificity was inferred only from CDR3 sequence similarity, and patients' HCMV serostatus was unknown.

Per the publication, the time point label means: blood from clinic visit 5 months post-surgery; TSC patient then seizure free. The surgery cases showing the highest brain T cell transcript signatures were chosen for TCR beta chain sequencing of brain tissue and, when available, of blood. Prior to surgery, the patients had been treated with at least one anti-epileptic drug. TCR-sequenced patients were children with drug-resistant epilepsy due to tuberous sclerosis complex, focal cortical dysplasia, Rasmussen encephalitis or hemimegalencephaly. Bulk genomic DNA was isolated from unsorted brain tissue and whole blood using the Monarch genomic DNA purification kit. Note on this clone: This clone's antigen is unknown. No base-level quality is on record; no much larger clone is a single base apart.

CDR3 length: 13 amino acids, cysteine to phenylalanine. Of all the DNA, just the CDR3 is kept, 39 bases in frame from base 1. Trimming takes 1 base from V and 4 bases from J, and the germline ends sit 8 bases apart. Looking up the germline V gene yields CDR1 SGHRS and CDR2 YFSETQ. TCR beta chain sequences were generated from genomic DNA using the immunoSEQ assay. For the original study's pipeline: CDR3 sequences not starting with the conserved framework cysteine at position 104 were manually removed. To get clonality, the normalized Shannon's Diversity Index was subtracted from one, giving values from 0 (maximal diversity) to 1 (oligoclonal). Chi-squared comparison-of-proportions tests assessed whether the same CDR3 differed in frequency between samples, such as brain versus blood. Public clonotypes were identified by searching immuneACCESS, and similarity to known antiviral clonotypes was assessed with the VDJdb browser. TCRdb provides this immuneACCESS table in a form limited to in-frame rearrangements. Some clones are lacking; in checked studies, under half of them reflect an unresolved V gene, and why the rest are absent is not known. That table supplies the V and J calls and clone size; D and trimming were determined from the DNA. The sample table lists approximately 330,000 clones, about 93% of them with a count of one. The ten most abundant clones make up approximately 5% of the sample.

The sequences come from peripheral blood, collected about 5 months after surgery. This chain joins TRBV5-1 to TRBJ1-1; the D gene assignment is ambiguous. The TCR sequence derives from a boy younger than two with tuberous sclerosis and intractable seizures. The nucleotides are TGCGCCAGCAGCTTGTCTGGGCCCACTGAAGCTTTCTTT. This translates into CASSLSGPTEAFF.